The clone carrying this T cell receptor (beta chain) has just a few counts. Antigen unknown. A second PCR, run for roughly 7 to 12 cycles, used a sample-barcoded 5' primer plus a J-beta primer mix. All cDNA molecules were each tagged by a template-switch adaptor with 12 random nucleotides. One entry per CDR3 protein, called by TCRdb with MiXCR from the 5' RACE reads. Of over 600,000 distinct CDR3 sequences detected, 40% to 45% appear once; the ten largest clones hold approximately 31%. These data belong to a study of blood T cells in healthy people across ages. Germline values: CDR1 SQVTM, CDR2 ANQGSEA. The CDR3 has 10 residues. Between the trimmed V and J ends, which lost 7 bases and 6 bases, there was a span of 9 bases. The study, taken as a whole, reports: Higher diversity, along with more naive CD4+ cells, distinguished long-lived donors from aged donors.

The TCR sequence derives from an elderly man in good health. The source material was blood. V gene TRBV29-1 combines with J gene TRBJ1-2, with D possibly being TRBD1 (5 bases). This CDR3 is CSGDRDGYTF. CDR3 nucleotides: TGCAGCGGCGACAGAGATGGCTACACCTTC.